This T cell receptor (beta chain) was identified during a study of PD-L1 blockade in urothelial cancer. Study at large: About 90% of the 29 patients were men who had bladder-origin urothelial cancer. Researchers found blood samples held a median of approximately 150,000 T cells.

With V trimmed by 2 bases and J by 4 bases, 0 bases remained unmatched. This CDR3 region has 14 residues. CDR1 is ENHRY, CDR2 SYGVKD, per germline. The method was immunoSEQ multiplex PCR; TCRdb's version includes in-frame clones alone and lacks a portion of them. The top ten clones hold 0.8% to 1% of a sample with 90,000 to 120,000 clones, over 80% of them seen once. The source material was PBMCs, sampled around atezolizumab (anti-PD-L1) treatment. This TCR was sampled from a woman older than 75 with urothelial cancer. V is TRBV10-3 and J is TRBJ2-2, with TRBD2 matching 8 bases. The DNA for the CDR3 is TGTGCCATCAGTGAGCGGGAGGGCACCGGGGAGCTGTTTTTT. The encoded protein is CAISEREGTGELFF.